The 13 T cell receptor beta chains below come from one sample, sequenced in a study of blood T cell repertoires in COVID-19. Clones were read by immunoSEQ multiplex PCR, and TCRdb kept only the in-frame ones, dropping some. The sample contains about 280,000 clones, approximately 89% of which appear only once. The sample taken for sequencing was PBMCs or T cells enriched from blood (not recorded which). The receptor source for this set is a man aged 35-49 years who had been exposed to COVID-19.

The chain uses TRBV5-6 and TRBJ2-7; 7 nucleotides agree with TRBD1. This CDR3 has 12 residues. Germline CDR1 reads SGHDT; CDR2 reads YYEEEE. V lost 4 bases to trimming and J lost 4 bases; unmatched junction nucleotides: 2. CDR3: CASSDRVYEQYF. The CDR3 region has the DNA TGTGCCAGCAGCGACAGGGTGTACGAGCAGTACTTC.

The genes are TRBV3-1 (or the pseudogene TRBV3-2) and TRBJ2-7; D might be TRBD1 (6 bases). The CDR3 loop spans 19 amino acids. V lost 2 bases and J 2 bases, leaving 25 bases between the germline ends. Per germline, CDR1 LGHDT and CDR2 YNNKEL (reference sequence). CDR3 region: CASSQPIGGRQERTYEQYF. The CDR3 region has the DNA TGTGCCAGCAGCCAACCCATAGGGGGTCGACAGGAACGAACCTACGAGCAGTACTTC.

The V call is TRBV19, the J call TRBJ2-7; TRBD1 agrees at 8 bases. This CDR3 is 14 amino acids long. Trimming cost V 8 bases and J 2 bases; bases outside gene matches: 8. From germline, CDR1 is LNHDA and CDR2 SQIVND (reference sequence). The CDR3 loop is CASGDRGLAYEQYF. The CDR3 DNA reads TGTGCCAGTGGCGACAGGGGCCTTGCCTACGAGCAGTACTTC.

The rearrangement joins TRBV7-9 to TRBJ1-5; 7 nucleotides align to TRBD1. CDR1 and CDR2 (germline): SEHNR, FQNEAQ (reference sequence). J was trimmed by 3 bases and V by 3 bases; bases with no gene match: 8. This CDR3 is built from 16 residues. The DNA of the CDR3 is TGTGCCAGCAGCTTCACGGAAGGACAGGCCAATCAGCCCCAGCATTTT. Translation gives CASSFTEGQANQPQHF.

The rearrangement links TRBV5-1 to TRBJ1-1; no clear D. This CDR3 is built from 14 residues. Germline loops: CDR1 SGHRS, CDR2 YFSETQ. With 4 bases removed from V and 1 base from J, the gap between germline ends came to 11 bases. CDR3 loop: CASSASGQNTEAFF. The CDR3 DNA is TGCGCCAGCAGCGCCAGCGGTCAGAACACTGAAGCTTTCTTT. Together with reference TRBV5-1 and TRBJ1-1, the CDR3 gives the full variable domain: KAGVTQTPRYLIKTRGQQVTLSCSPISGHRSVSWYQQTPGQGLQFLFEYFSETQRNKGNFPGRFSGRQFSNSRSEMNVSTLELGDSALYLCASSASGQNTEAFFGQGTRLTVV.

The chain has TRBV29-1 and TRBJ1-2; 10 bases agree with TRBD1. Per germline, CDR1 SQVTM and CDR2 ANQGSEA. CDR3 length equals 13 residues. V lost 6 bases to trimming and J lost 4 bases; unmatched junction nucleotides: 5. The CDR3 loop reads CSVRQGALYGYTF. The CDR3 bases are TGCAGCGTCCGACAGGGGGCCCTCTATGGCTACACCTTC.

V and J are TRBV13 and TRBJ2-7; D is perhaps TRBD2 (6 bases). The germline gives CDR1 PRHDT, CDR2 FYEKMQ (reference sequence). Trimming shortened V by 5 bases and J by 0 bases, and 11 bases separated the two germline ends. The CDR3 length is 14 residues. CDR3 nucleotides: TGTGCCAGCAGCCTCGGGGGTCTCTCCTACGAGCAGTACTTC. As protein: CASSLGGLSYEQYF.

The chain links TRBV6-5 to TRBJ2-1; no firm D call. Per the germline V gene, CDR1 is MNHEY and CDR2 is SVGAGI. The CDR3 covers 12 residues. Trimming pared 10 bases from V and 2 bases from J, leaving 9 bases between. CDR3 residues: CATLLPYNEQFF. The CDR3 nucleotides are TGTGCCACGTTGCTACCCTACAATGAGCAGTTCTTC.

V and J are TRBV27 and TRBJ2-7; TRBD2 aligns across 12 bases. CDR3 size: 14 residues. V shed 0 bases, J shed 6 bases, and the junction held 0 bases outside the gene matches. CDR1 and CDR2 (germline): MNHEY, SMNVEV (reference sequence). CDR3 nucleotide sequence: TGTGCCAGCAGTTTATCGACTAGCGGGAGCGAGCAGTACTTC. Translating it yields CASSLSTSGSEQYF.

CDR3 bases: TGTGCCAGCAGTCCCCAGGGTGTTGTGGGGCAGGAGACCCAGTACTTC. This gives the protein CASSPQGVVGQETQYF. V gene TRBV27 combines with J gene TRBJ2-5; TRBD1 is a possible D gene (5 bases). Trimming took off 5 bases at V and 5 bases at J, with 21 bases between the two ends. The CDR3 length is 16 residues. CDR1 and CDR2 from the germline V gene are MNHEY and SMNVEV (reference sequence).

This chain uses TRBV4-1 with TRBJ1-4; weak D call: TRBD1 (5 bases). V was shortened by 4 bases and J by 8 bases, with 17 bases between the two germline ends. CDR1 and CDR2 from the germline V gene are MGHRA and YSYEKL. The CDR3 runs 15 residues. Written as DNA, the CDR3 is TGCGCCAGCAGCCTCGGCCGGGGGATTGTCGAAAAACTGTTTTTT. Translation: CASSLGRGIVEKLFF.

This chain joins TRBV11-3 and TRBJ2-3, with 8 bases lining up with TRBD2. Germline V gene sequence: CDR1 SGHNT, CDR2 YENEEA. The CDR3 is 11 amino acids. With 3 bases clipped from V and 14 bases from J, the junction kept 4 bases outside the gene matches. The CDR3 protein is CASSFGTSMYF. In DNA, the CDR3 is TGTGCCAGCAGCTTTGGGACTAGTATGTATTTT.

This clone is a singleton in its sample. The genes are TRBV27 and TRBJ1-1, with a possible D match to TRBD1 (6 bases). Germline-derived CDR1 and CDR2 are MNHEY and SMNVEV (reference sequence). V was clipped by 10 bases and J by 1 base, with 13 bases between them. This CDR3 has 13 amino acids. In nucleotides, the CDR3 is TGTGCCACCTCTTTGGGGGCGAACACTGAAGCTTTCTTT. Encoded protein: CATSLGANTEAFF.